The 16 T cell receptor beta chains in this list originate from one sample, sequenced in a study of blood T cell repertoires in COVID-19. TCRdb's copy holds only in-frame clones and misses some; the assay was immunoSEQ multiplex PCR. The sample has 55,000 to 75,000 clones, around 87% seen once. The specimen sequenced was peripheral blood. The receptors stem from a human donor with active COVID-19. The donor label of this sample is uncertain.

The gene calls are TRBV29-1 and TRBJ1-2; D not certain. With 6 bases removed from V and 8 bases from J, the gap between germline ends came to 22 bases. This CDR3 spans 14 amino acids. Germline V gene data show CDR1 as SQVTM and CDR2 as ANQGSEA. CDR3 sequence (DNA): TGCAGCGTAGCCGAGTCGACGGCATCCAGGGGCTACACCTTC. Translating gives CSVAESTASRGYTF.

The chain couples TRBV2 to TRBJ2-5; D gene ambiguous. V gave up 4 bases and J gave up 7 bases, with 7 bases separating them. The CDR3 consists of 11 residues. Looked up from germline, CDR1 is SNHLY and CDR2 is FYNNEI. CDR3 residues: CASSGTGTQYF. Here the CDR3 DNA reads TGTGCCAGCAGTGGTACTGGGACCCAGTACTTC.

The genes are TRBV1 and TRBJ1-5. TRBV1 counts as a pseudogene. This CDR3 is built from 14 residues. Here the CDR3 reads CTSSRGKGGQPQHF. CDR3 nucleotides: TGCACCAGCAGCCGGGGGAAGGGAGGTCAGCCCCAGCATTTT.

The J gene is TRBJ2-5, the V gene TRBV7-6; unclear D gene. V lost 4 bases to trimming and J lost 2 bases, with 2 bases between them. The CDR3 spans 11 residues. Germline CDR1 reads SGHVS; CDR2 reads FNYEAQ. CDR3: CASSSQETQYF. The CDR3 DNA reads TGTGCCAGCAGCTCGCAAGAGACCCAGTACTTC.

V is TRBV5-4 and J is TRBJ2-5, with 7 bases fitting TRBD1. V lost 3 bases, J lost 1 base, and 9 bases stayed unmatched. CDR3 length: 16 amino acids. Germline CDR1 reads SGHNT; CDR2 reads YYREEE (reference sequence). The CDR3 region is CASSSRDRGTQETQYF. In DNA, the CDR3 is TGTGCCAGCAGCTCCCGGGACAGAGGTACCCAAGAGACCCAGTACTTC. Using reference TRBV5-4 and TRBJ2-5 for the parts outside the CDR3, the full variable domain is ETGVTQSPTHLIKTRGQQVTLRCSSQSGHNTVSWYQQALGQGPQFIFQYYREEENGRGNFPPRFSGLQFPNYSSELNVNALELDDSALYLCASSSRDRGTQETQYFGPGTRLLVL.

The chain combines TRBV27 with TRBJ2-4, with 7 bases lining up with TRBD1. V was pared by 6 bases and J by 0 bases, with 8 bases of the junction left unmatched. CDR1 is MNHEY and CDR2 is SMNVEV in the germline V gene (reference sequence). There are 16 residues in the CDR3. In DNA, the CDR3 is TGTGCCAGCAGCCCCGACAGGGCGCTAGCCAAAAACATTCAGTACTTC. The encoded protein is CASSPDRALAKNIQYF.

The chain combines TRBV18 with TRBJ1-2; D uncertain. Germline V gene data show CDR1 as KGHSH and CDR2 as LQKENI. The CDR3 is 16 residues long. The ends were cut back, 2 bases at V and 2 bases at J, with 15 bases in the middle. The DNA of the CDR3 is TGTGCCAGCTCACCAGAGACTCGAAAAACCAACTATGGCTACACCTTC. Translating gives CASSPETRKTNYGYTF.

The rearrangement joins TRBV7-3 to TRBJ2-1; 14 nucleotides match TRBD2. The CDR3 length is 15 residues. The trim removed 5 bases at V and 7 bases at J, leaving 4 bases unmatched. The V gene's germline CDR1 is SGHTA and CDR2 FQGTGA. The CDR3 sequence is CASSPGLAGVNEQFF. Here the CDR3 DNA reads TGTGCCAGCAGCCCGGGACTAGCGGGAGTTAATGAGCAGTTCTTC.

V is TRBV5-6 and J is TRBJ2-3; 8 nucleotides match TRBD1. This CDR3 comprises 15 residues. With 2 bases clipped from V and 3 bases from J, the junction kept 5 bases outside the gene matches. Germline-derived CDR1 and CDR2 are SGHDT and YYEEEE. In nucleotides, the CDR3 is TGTGCCAGCAGCTTTGGTACAGGGGGTACAGATACGCAGTATTTT. Protein product: CASSFGTGGTDTQYF. The full variable domain, rest sourced from reference TRBV5-6 and TRBJ2-3, is DAGVTQSPTHLIKTRGQQVTLRCSPKSGHDTVSWYQQALGQGPQFIFQYYEEEERQRGNFPDRFSGHQFPNYSSELNVNALLLGDSALYLCASSFGTGGTDTQYFGPGTRLTVL.

The chain uses TRBV5-5 and TRBJ1-2, with TRBD1 identical over 7 bases. Germline V gives CDR1 SGHKS, CDR2 YYEKEE (reference sequence). This CDR3 has 14 amino acids. V shed 4 bases, J shed 7 bases, and the junction held 10 bases outside the gene matches. As DNA, the CDR3 is TGTGCCAGCAGCCAGGGACAGAATGAGTTTGGCTACACCTTC. Protein product: CASSQGQNEFGYTF.

V usage is TRBV7-2 and J usage is TRBJ2-5, with 7 bases matching TRBD2. CDR3 length: 16 amino acids. CDR1 and CDR2 (germline): SGHTA, FQGNSA. V shed 4 bases, J shed 1 base, and the junction held 9 bases outside the gene matches. The CDR3 sequence: CASSSSPVAGQETQYF. The CDR3 DNA follows: TGTGCCAGCAGCTCCTCGCCGGTAGCGGGCCAAGAGACCCAGTACTTC.

V gene TRBV6-2 or TRBV6-3 combines with J gene TRBJ1-1; D is perhaps TRBD1 (5 bases). Germline CDR1 and CDR2: MNHEY and SVGEGT. The CDR3 sequence is 15 residues long. V was cut by 2 bases and J by 1 base, with 11 bases left in between. The CDR3 bases are TGTGCCAGCAGTTACGGTAGGGGCAAGAACACTGAAGCTTTCTTT. It encodes CASSYGRGKNTEAFF.

The sample holds a few counts of this clone. The chain couples TRBV11-2 to TRBJ2-2; TRBD2 aligns across 7 bases. This CDR3 spans 16 amino acids. Trimming at V came to 9 bases and at J to 5 bases, leaving 15 bases not matched to a gene. Germline V CDR1 and CDR2: SGHAT, FQNNGV. CDR3 sequence: CASRGLPGGRTGELFF. In DNA form, the CDR3 reads TGTGCCAGTAGAGGGCTGCCGGGAGGTAGGACCGGGGAGCTGTTTTTT.

This clone was detected once. This rearrangement joins TRBV2 to TRBJ2-2, with a possible D match to TRBD1 (6 bases). Trimming pared 6 bases from V and 2 bases from J, leaving 10 bases between. The CDR3 sequence is 14 residues long. CDR1 is SNHLY, CDR2 FYNNEI, per germline. The CDR3 coding sequence is TGTGCCAGCAGGGGGGCCCTTAACACCGGGGAGCTGTTTTTT. Residues: CASRGALNTGELFF. Complete variable domain (other parts from reference TRBV2 and TRBJ2-2): EPEVTQTPSHQVTQMGQEVILRCVPISNHLYFYWYRQILGQKVEFLVSFYNNEISEKSEIFDDQFSVERPDGSNFTLKIRSTKLEDSAMYFCASRGALNTGELFFGEGSRLTVL.

This clone was detected a few times. V gene TRBV4-1 combines with J gene TRBJ2-3; 7 positions match TRBD2. Germline V gives CDR1 MGHRA, CDR2 YSYEKL. There are 17 residues in the CDR3. V shed 4 bases and J 2 bases; nucleotides not matched to a gene: 12. CDR3 coding DNA: TGCGCCAGCAGCCGGCGCAGGAGCGGGGATCACACAGATACGCAGTATTTT. It encodes CASSRRRSGDHTDTQYF.

This clone was picked up a small number of times. The V and J genes are TRBV18 and TRBJ2-7; 9 bases map to TRBD1. Unmatched junction bases numbered 8, after V lost 3 bases and J lost 2 bases. CDR1 is KGHSH, CDR2 LQKENI, per germline. The CDR3 is 16 amino acids. The CDR3 region is CASSPFRDRAAYEQYF. The CDR3 DNA follows: TGTGCCAGCTCACCCTTCCGGGACAGGGCAGCCTACGAGCAGTACTTC. Full variable domain (remainder filled in from reference TRBV18 and TRBJ2-7): NAGVMQNPRHLVRRRGQEARLRCSPMKGHSHVYWYRQLPEEGLKFMVYLQKENIIDESGMPKERFSAEFPKEGPSILRIQQVVRGDSAAYFCASSPFRDRAAYEQYFGPGTRLTVT.